The 26 T cell receptor beta chains given below trace back to one sample, sequenced in a study of beta chain features in type 1 diabetes. Points from the study as a whole: Researchers report that Type 1 diabetes patients had moderately but significantly shorter TCRB CDR3s across all four CD4+ subsets.

These receptors lack a known antigen. The study reverse transcribed the entire isolated RNA, so it sequenced expressed TCRB transcripts. Method: immunoSEQ multiplex PCR; TCRdb's copy keeps in-frame clones and lacks some. The sample yields some 250,000 clones, approximately 15% seen once. Source material: naive CD4+ T cells from blood. Receptors were obtained from a man aged 25-45 years with type 1 diabetes.

This sequence joins TRBV2 and TRBJ1-2; D call uncertain. Trimming removed 6 bases from V and 4 bases from J, with 9 bases in between. The CDR3 has 12 residues. Per the germline V gene, CDR1 is SNHLY and CDR2 is FYNNEI. Here the CDR3 reads CASSLASYGYTF. The CDR3 nucleotides read TGTGCCAGCAGCCTAGCTTCCTATGGCTACACCTTC.

This clone came up a few times. V gene TRBV6-1 combines with J gene TRBJ1-5, with a tentative D call TRBD1 (5 bases). The V gene's germline CDR1 is MNHNS and CDR2 SASEGT. The CDR3 length is 16 residues. Deletions cut 2 bases from V and 6 bases from J, with 17 bases between. CDR3 nucleotides: TGTGCCAGCAGTGAAAAGTACGGGGGTGAGAGTCAGCCCCAGCATTTT. Amino acid sequence: CASSEKYGGESQPQHF.

This clone was found a few times. This chain uses TRBV6-6 with TRBJ1-5, with 11 positions matching TRBD1. CDR1 and CDR2 (germline): MNHNY, SVGAGI (reference sequence). The J segment lost 5 bases and the V segment lost 7 bases, leaving 4 bases of the junction unmatched. This CDR3 is 14 amino acids long. The CDR3 DNA reads TGTGCCAGCAATCCGGGACAGGGGGATCAGCCCCAGCATTTT. Its protein product is CASNPGQGDQPQHF.

The chain recombines TRBV5-1 with TRBJ1-1; 7 positions agree with TRBD1. Germline CDR1 reads SGHRS; CDR2 reads YFSETQ. Trimming at V came to 3 bases and at J to 1 base, leaving 6 bases not matched to a gene. This CDR3 is built from 15 residues. The CDR3 bases are TGCGCCAGCAGCTATCGACAGGGCGGGAACACTGAAGCTTTCTTT. This gives the protein CASSYRQGGNTEAFF.

The chain links TRBV19 to TRBJ2-3, with D perhaps TRBD1 (5 bases). The CDR3 has 15 residues. Germline loops: CDR1 LNHDA, CDR2 SQIVND (reference sequence). The V end lost 3 bases, the J end lost 3 bases, and 13 bases lay between the germline ends. The CDR3 DNA follows: TGTGCCAGTAGTATGGCGGCCAGGGAAACAGATACGCAGTATTTT. This translates into CASSMAARETDTQYF.

The V gene is TRBV15, the J gene TRBJ2-2; possible D gene TRBD1, 5 bases. V was trimmed by 0 bases and J by 5 bases, leaving 10 bases between them. Germline V gene data show CDR1 as LNHNV and CDR2 as YYDKDF (reference sequence). CDR3 length: 15 residues. CDR3 coding DNA: TGTGCCACCAGCAGAGAGATAAAGGGGACCGGGGAGCTGTTTTTT. This codes for CATSREIKGTGELFF.

The chain has TRBV19 and TRBJ1-1, with D hard to call. In germline, CDR1 is LNHDA, CDR2 SQIVND (reference sequence). The CDR3 loop spans 12 amino acids. V lost 7 bases and J lost 5, with 11 bases in between. CDR3 amino acids: CASKGGRTEAFF. The CDR3 bases are TGTGCCAGTAAGGGAGGAAGGACTGAAGCTTTCTTT.

V gene TRBV9 combines with J gene TRBJ1-4; D is unresolved. Germline CDR1 is SGDLS and CDR2 is YYNGEE. The CDR3 contains 14 residues. With 0 bases removed from V and 6 bases from J, the gap between germline ends came to 9 bases. CDR3 nucleotide sequence: TGTGCCAGCAGCGTAGGAGGATGGGATGAAAAACTGTTTTTT. This gives the protein CASSVGGWDEKLFF.

This chain connects TRBV7-9 to TRBJ2-2; maybe TRBD2 (5 bases). This CDR3 has 16 amino acids. V gave up 2 bases and J gave up 3 bases, with 13 bases separating them. Germline assignment: CDR1 SEHNR and CDR2 FQNEAQ (reference sequence). Here the CDR3 DNA reads TGTGCCAGCAGCTTACAGACAACAGCGGACACCGGGGAGCTGTTTTTT. This encodes CASSLQTTADTGELFF.

This CDR3 reads CASSSRSLETQYF. CDR3 DNA: TGTGCCAGCAGCAGTCGGAGCCTAGAGACCCAGTACTTC. The chain joins TRBV7-8 to TRBJ2-5; no clear D gene. V shed 5 bases and J shed 4 bases, with 11 bases lying between them. CDR1 is SGHVS and CDR2 is FQNEAQ in the germline V gene. The CDR3 is 13 residues long.

This chain uses TRBV30 with TRBJ1-2, with TRBD1 as a possible D gene (5 bases). The germline gives CDR1 GTSNPN, CDR2 SVGIG (reference sequence). The CDR3 runs to 14 residues. V gave up 0 bases and J gave up 4 bases, with 12 bases separating them. This CDR3 is CAWSVRQGGYGYTF. The CDR3, as DNA: TGTGCCTGGAGTGTACGTCAGGGTGGCTATGGCTACACCTTC. The whole variable domain, remainder taken from reference TRBV30 and TRBJ1-2, is SQTIHQWPATLVQPVGSPLSLECTVEGTSNPNLYWYRQAAGRGLQLLFYSVGIGQISSEVPQNLSASRPQDRQFILSSKKLLLSDSGFYLCAWSVRQGGYGYTFGSGTRLTVV.

This clone appeared a few times. Other DNA sequences within the sample encode an identical CDR3. Here the CDR3 DNA reads TGTGCCAGCTCACCACAGGGAGGTAATGAGCAGTACTTC. This gives the protein CASSPQGGNEQYF. V usage is TRBV18 and J usage is TRBJ2-7, with D perhaps matching TRBD2 (6 bases). The CDR3 consists of 13 residues. V was shortened by 1 base and J by 7 bases, with 11 bases between the two germline ends. Germline CDR1 KGHSH, CDR2 LQKENI.

This clone was observed a few times. V and J are TRBV7-9 and TRBJ2-4; possible D gene TRBD2, 6 bases. V lost 1 base, J lost 4 bases, and 14 bases lay in between. The CDR3 consists of 16 residues. CDR1 SEHNR and CDR2 FQNEAQ come from the germline V gene (reference sequence). CDR3 coding DNA: TGTGCCAGCAGCTTAGATTGGGGAGGACCAAAAAACATTCAGTACTTC. Its translation: CASSLDWGGPKNIQYF. The entire variable domain, with the rest obtained from reference TRBV7-9 and TRBJ2-4, is as follows: DTGVSQNPRHKITKRGQNVTFRCDPISEHNRLYWYRQTLGQGPEFLTYFQNEAQLEKSRLLSDRFSAERPKGSFSTLEIQRTEQGDSAMYLCASSLDWGGPKNIQYFGAGTRLSVL.

The V gene is TRBV5-4, the J gene TRBJ2-1, with 7 nucleotides matching TRBD1. Germline V CDR1 and CDR2: SGHNT, YYREEE (reference sequence). Trimming cost V 3 bases and J 6 bases; bases outside gene matches: 9. The CDR3 is 15 amino acids. CDR3 sequence: CASSSSTGIGNEQFF. The CDR3 DNA sequence: TGTGCCAGCAGCTCTTCGACAGGGATAGGCAATGAGCAGTTCTTC.

The chain has TRBV29-1 and TRBJ2-7, with D unresolved. The CDR3 sequence is 13 residues long. Germline lookup yields CDR1 SQVTM and CDR2 ANQGSEA. V lost 1 base to trimming and J lost 2 bases, with 9 bases between them. CDR3 nucleotide sequence: TGCAGCGTTGAAGCCACAGATACCTACGAGCAGTACTTC. This gives the protein CSVEATDTYEQYF.

The V gene is TRBV19, the J gene TRBJ1-5; tentative D call: TRBD1 (5 bases). V was clipped by 8 bases and J by 7 bases, with 12 bases between them. The germline V gene has CDR1 LNHDA and CDR2 SQIVND (reference sequence). The CDR3 runs to 12 residues. CDR3 region: CASDDRRQPQHF. CDR3 DNA sequence: TGTGCCAGTGACGACAGACGGCAGCCCCAGCATTTT.

The rearrangement links TRBV7-2 to TRBJ2-7; the D gene is possibly TRBD2 (6 bases). Germline-derived CDR1 and CDR2 are SGHTA and FQGNSA. CDR3 length: 14 residues. Trimming removed 5 bases from V and 6 bases from J, with 17 bases in between. The chain's CDR3 is CASSTEGSKFEQYF. The CDR3, as DNA: TGTGCCAGCAGCACGGAGGGTTCCAAATTCGAGCAGTACTTC.

This clone was seen just once. The CDR3 sequence: CASSFGGEPDTQYF. CDR3 nucleotides: TGCGCCAGCAGCTTCGGGGGGGAACCAGATACGCAGTATTTT. The V call is TRBV5-1, the J call TRBJ2-3; 8 bases are a match to TRBD2. The germline V gene has CDR1 SGHRS and CDR2 YFSETQ. V was clipped by 2 bases and J by 4 bases; unmatched bases: 3. CDR3 length: 14 residues.

This clone was counted a few times. The chain recombines TRBV6-6 with TRBJ2-7; 7 bases fit TRBD1. The length of the CDR3 is 12 residues. Germline loops: CDR1 MNHNY, CDR2 SVGAGI (reference sequence). With 0 bases clipped from V and 11 bases from J, the junction kept 4 bases outside the gene matches. The CDR3 DNA is TGTGCCAGCAGTTACTCGACAGGGAGTAAGTACTTC. Translating gives CASSYSTGSKYF.

This clone came up a few times. This chain joins TRBV21-1 and TRBJ1-6; the table's D gene call, TRBD1, was not cross checked with the DNA. TRBV21-1 is a pseudogene locus. This CDR3 is 17 amino acids long. CDR3: CARRDRAPGSYNSPLHF. The CDR3, as DNA: TGTGCCAGACGGGACAGAGCCCCAGGCTCCTATAATTCACCCCTCCACTTT.

This clone was seen only a few times. The V gene is TRBV7-2, the J gene TRBJ2-3; the D gene is possibly TRBD2 (5 bases). Germline V gene lookup returns CDR1 SGHTA and CDR2 FQGNSA. V was pared by 5 bases and J by 6 bases, with 18 bases between. The CDR3 runs to 15 residues. CDR3 bases: TGTGCCAGCAGCGCCCCCGGGGTGGGTTGGGATACGCAGTATTTT. Translated, it gives CASSAPGVGWDTQYF. Variable domain in full (rest from reference TRBV7-2 and TRBJ2-3): GAGVSQSPSNKVTEKGKDVELRCDPISGHTALYWYRQSLGQGLEFLIYFQGNSAPDKSGLPSDRFSAERTGGSVSTLTIQRTQQEDSAVYLCASSAPGVGWDTQYFGPGTRLTVL.

This clone came up a few times. The chain recombines TRBV5-4 with TRBJ2-4; 8 nucleotides agree with TRBD2. Unmatched junction bases numbered 2, after V lost 4 bases and J lost 2 bases. The CDR3 runs to 14 residues. The germline CDR1 and CDR2 sequences are SGHNT and YYREEE (reference sequence). This CDR3 is CASSPGGSKNIQYF. The CDR3 nucleotides are TGTGCCAGCAGCCCGGGGGGGTCCAAAAACATTCAGTACTTC.

This sequence joins TRBV12-5 and TRBJ2-7; 9 nucleotides agree with TRBD1. J gave up 4 bases and V 0 bases, and 10 bases lay outside the gene matches. This CDR3 has 17 amino acids. The germline V gene has CDR1 LGHNT and CDR2 FRNRAP. This CDR3 is CASGLVLARDRAYEQYF. The CDR3 DNA sequence: TGTGCTAGTGGTTTGGTACTGGCCCGGGACAGGGCGTACGAGCAGTACTTC.

This clone was picked up a small number of times. This rearrangement joins TRBV27 to TRBJ2-5, with TRBD2 matching over 7 bases. The germline V gene has CDR1 MNHEY and CDR2 SMNVEV (reference sequence). This CDR3 is built from 15 residues. With V trimmed by 0 bases and J by 5 bases, 6 bases remained unmatched. CDR3 sequence reads: CASSLSAGVPETQYF. CDR3 in DNA: TGTGCCAGCAGTTTATCGGCGGGGGTTCCGGAGACCCAGTACTTC.

This clone occurred a few times. The CDR3 here is CASSLRQSNYGYTF. The CDR3 nucleotides read TGTGCCAGCAGCCTGAGGCAGTCTAACTATGGCTACACCTTC. This chain connects TRBV7-9 to TRBJ1-2, with D hard to call. This CDR3 region has 14 residues. The V and J ends lost 5 bases and 0 bases respectively, with 10 bases between them. CDR1 is SEHNR, CDR2 FQNEAQ, per germline (reference sequence).

V usage is TRBV2 and J usage is TRBJ2-5; D may be TRBD1 (6 bases). This CDR3 comprises 13 residues. The V gene lost 6 bases and the J gene lost 5 bases, with 13 bases spanning the gap. Germline CDR1 is SNHLY and CDR2 is FYNNEI. CDR3 region: CASRIQGAETQYF. The CDR3 region has the DNA TGTGCCAGCAGGATACAGGGTGCGGAGACCCAGTACTTC.